A single T cell receptor (beta chain) is shown here with its context. Antigen: not known. This CDR3 comprises 15 residues. The ends lost 3 bases at V and 4 bases at J; junction bases unmatched: 1. Germline V gives CDR1 ENHRY, CDR2 SYGVKD. This specimen belongs to a study of T cells in localized non-small cell lung cancer. Overall study findings and caveats: Turning up in adjacent lung were a median 57 of the top 100 tumor clones. A higher density of T cells in blood coincided with extended overall survival. Uninvolved neighboring lung showed the greatest T cell clonality, exceeding tumor. The study sequenced only one region of the tumor. As a result, intratumor heterogeneity could not be excluded and remains possible.

Clones were read by immunoSEQ multiplex PCR, and TCRdb kept only the in-frame ones, dropping some. The sample carries about 9,200 clones, around nine tenths recorded once. The TCR comes from a female donor aged 60 or older with stage II squamous cell lung carcinoma. The chain joins TRBV10-3 to TRBJ2-2, with 11 bases aligning to TRBD1. The sequencing here drew on peripheral blood, taken before any cancer treatment. The CDR3 DNA sequence: TGTGCCATCAGTGAAGGGACAGGGGGCACCGGGGAGCTGTTTTTT. Protein: CAISEGTGGTGELFF.